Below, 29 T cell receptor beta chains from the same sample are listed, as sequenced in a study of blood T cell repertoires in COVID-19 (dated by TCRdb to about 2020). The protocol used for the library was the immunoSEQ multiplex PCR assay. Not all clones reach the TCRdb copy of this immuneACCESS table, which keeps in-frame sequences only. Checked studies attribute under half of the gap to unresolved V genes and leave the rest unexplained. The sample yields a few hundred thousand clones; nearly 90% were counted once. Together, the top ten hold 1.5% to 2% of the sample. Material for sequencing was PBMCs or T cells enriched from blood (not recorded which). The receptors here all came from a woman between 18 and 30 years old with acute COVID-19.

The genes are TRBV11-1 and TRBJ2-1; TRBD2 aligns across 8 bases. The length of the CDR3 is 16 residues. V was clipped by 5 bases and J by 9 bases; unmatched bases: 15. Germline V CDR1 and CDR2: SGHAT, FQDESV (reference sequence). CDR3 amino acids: CASSPRGTSGRGEQFF. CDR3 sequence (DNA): TGTGCCAGCAGCCCCCGCGGAACTAGCGGCAGAGGTGAGCAGTTCTTC.

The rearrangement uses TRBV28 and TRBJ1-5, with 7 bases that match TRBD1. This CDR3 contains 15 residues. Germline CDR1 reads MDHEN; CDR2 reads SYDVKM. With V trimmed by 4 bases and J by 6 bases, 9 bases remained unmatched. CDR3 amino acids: CASSSGTGAAQPQHF. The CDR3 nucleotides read TGTGCCAGCAGTTCGGGCACAGGGGCGGCTCAGCCCCAGCATTTT.

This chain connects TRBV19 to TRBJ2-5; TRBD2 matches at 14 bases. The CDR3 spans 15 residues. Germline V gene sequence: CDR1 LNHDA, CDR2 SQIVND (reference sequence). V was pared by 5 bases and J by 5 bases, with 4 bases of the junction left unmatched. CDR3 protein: CASSPGTSGSETQYF. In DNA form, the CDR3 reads TGTGCCAGTAGTCCGGGGACTAGCGGGAGTGAGACCCAGTACTTC. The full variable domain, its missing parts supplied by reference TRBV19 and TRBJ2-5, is DGGITQSPKYLFRKEGQNVTLSCEQNLNHDAMYWYRQDPGQGLRLIYYSQIVNDFQKGDIAEGYSVSREKKESFPLTVTSAQKNPTAFYLCASSPGTSGSETQYFGPGTRLLVL.

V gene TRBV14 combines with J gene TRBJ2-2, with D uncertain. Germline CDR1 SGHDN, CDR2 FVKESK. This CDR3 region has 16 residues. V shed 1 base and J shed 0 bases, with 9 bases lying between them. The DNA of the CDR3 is TGTGCCAGCAGCCAAGTTCCGGGTACGAACACCGGGGAGCTGTTTTTT. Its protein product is CASSQVPGTNTGELFF. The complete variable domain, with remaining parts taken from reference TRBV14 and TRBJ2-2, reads EAGVTQFPSHSVIEKGQTVTLRCDPISGHDNLYWYRRVMGKEIKFLLHFVKESKQDESGMPNNRFLAERTGGTYSTLKVQPAELEDSGVYFCASSQVPGTNTGELFFGEGSRLTVL.

CDR3 nucleotides: TGTGCCAGCATCTCCGCCGGTGGTCCTTATCAGCCCCAGCATTTT. This sequence encodes CASISAGGPYQPQHF. This chain links TRBV28 with TRBJ1-5; D is unresolved. Germline CDR1 and CDR2: MDHEN and SYDVKM. This CDR3 is built from 15 residues. Trimming stripped 7 bases from V and 5 bases from J, with 18 bases between.

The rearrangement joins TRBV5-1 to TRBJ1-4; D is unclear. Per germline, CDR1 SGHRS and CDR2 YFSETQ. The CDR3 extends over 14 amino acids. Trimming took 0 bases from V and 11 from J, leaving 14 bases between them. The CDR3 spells CASSLGGPEVKLFF. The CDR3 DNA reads TGCGCCAGCAGCTTGGGTGGCCCTGAAGTGAAACTGTTTTTT.

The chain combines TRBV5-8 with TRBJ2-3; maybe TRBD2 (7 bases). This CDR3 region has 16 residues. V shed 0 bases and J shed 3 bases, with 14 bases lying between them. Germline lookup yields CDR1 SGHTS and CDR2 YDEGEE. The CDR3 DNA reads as TGTGCCAGCAGCTTGGGATTCGGGGGGCGGACAGATACGCAGTATTTT. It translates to CASSLGFGGRTDTQYF.

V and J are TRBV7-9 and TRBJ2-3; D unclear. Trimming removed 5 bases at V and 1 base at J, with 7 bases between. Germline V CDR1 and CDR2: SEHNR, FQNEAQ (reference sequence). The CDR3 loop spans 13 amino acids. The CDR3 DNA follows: TGTGCCAGCAGCCGAGGAGGCACAGATACGCAGTATTTT. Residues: CASSRGGTDTQYF. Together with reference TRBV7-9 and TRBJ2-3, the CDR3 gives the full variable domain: DTGVSQNPRHKITKRGQNVTFRCDPISEHNRLYWYRQTLGQGPEFLTYFQNEAQLEKSRLLSDRFSAERPKGSFSTLEIQRTEQGDSAMYLCASSRGGTDTQYFGPGTRLTVL.

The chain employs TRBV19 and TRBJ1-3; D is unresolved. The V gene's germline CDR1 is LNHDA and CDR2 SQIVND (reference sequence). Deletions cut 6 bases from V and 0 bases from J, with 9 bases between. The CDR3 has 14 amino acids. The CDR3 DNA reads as TGTGCCAGTAGGTCGGGTAACTCTGGAAACACCATATATTTT. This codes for CASRSGNSGNTIYF.

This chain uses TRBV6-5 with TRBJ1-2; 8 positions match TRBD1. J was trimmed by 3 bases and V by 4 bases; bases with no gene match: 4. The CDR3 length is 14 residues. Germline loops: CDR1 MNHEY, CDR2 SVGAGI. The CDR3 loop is CASSFGQGHYGYTF. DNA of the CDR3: TGTGCCAGCAGTTTCGGACAGGGACACTATGGCTACACCTTC.

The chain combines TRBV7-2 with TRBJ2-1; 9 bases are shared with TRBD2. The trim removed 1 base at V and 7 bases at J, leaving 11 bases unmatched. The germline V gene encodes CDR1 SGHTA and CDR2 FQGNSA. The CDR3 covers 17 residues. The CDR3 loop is CASSLGISGSTLNEQFF. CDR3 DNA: TGTGCCAGCAGCTTAGGGATTAGCGGGAGTACTCTAAATGAGCAGTTCTTC.

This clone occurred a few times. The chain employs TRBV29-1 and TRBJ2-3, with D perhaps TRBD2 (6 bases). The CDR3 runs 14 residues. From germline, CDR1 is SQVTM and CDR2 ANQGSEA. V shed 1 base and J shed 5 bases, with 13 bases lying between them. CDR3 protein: CSVEGGVGGDTQYF. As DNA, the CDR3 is TGCAGCGTTGAAGGGGGAGTGGGGGGAGATACGCAGTATTTT.

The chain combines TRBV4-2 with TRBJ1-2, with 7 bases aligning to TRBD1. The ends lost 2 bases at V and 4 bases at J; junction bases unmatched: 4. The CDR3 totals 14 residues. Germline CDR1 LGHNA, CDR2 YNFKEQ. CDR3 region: CASSQSSGGYGYTF. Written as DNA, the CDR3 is TGTGCCAGCAGCCAATCCTCAGGGGGCTATGGCTACACCTTC.

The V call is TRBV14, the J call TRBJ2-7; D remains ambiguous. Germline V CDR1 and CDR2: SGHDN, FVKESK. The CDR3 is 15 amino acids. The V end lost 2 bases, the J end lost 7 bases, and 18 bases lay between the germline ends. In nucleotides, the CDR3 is TGTGCCAGCAGCCAAATTTCCCCCCCGGTCGGGGAGCAGTACTTC. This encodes CASSQISPPVGEQYF.

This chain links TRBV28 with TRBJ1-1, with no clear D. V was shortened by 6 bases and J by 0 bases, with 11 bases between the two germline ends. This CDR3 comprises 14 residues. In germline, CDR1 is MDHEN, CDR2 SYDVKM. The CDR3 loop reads CASRLDILNTEAFF. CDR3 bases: TGTGCCAGCAGACTCGACATTCTGAACACTGAAGCTTTCTTT.

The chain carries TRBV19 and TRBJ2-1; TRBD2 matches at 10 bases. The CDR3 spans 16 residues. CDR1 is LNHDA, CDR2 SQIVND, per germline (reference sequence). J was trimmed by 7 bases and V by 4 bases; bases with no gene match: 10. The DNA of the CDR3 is TGTGCCAGTAGTAAGTTAGCGGGAGGAGGGGGAAATGAGCAGTTCTTC. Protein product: CASSKLAGGGGNEQFF.

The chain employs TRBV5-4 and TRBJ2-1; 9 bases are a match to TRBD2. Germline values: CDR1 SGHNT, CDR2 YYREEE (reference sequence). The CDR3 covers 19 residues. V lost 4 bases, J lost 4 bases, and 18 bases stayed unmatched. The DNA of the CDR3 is TGTGCCAGCAGCATTGGCACTAGCGGGTCCCTTAGGGATTACAATGAGCAGTTCTTC. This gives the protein CASSIGTSGSLRDYNEQFF.

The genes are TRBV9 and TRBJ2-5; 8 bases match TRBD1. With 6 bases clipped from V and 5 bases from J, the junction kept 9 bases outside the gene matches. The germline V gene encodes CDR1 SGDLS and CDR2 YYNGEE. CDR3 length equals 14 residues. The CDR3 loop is CASTGTGGGETQYF. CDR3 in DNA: TGTGCCAGCACCGGGACAGGCGGAGGGGAGACCCAGTACTTC.

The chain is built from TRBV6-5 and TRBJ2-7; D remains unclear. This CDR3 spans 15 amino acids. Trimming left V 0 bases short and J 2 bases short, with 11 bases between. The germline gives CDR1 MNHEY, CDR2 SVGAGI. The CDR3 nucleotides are TGTGCCAGCAGTTACTCGACCGTGGGCCCCTACGAGCAGTACTTC. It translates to CASSYSTVGPYEQYF.

The CDR3 region is CASSLVAGRGTGELFF. DNA of the CDR3: TGTGCCAGCAGCTTAGTTGCGGGAAGGGGAACCGGGGAGCTGTTTTTT. The chain carries TRBV11-2 and TRBJ2-2; TRBD2 might be the D (6 bases). This CDR3 has 16 amino acids. Trimming took 1 base from V and 5 from J, leaving 14 bases between them. The germline V gene has CDR1 SGHAT and CDR2 FQNNGV.

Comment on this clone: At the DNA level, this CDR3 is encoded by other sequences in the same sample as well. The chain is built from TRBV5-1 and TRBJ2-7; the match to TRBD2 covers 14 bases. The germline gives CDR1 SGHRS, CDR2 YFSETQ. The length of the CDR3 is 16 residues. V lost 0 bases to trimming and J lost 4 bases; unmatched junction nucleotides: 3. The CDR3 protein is CASSLGTSGRSYEQYF. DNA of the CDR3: TGCGCCAGCAGCTTGGGGACTAGCGGGAGGTCATACGAGCAGTACTTC.

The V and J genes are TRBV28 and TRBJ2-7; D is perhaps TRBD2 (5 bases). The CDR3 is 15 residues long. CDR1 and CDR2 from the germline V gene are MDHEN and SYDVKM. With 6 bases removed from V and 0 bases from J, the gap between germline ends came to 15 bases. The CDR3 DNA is TGTGCCAGCAGCTCTCTCAGCGGCCCCTCCTACGAGCAGTACTTC. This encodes CASSSLSGPSYEQYF.

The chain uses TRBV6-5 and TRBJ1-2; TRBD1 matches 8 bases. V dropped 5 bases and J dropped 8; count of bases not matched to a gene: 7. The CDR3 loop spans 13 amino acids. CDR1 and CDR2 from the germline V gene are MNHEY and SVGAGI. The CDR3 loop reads CASSRQGQWGYTF. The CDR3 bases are TGTGCCAGCAGTCGACAGGGGCAGTGGGGCTACACCTTC.

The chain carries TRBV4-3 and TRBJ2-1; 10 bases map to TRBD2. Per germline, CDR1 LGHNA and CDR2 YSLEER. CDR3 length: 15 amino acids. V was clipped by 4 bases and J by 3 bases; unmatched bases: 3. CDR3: CASSRGTSVYNEQFF. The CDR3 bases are TGCGCCAGCAGCCGGGGGACTAGCGTCTACAATGAGCAGTTCTTC.

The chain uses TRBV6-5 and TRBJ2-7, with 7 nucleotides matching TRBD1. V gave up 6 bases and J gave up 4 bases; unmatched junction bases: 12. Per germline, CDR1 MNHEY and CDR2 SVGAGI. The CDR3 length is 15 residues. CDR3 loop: CASSSTGTVTYEQYF. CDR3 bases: TGTGCCAGCAGCTCAACCGGGACAGTTACTTACGAGCAGTACTTC.

CDR3 loop: CASSQRGQGVGLLQETQYF. The CDR3 coding sequence is TGTGCCAGCAGCCAAAGAGGACAGGGGGTAGGTTTGCTCCAAGAGACCCAGTACTTC. This chain connects TRBV4-2 to TRBJ2-5, with 10 bases aligning to TRBD1. Unmatched junction bases numbered 13, after V lost 2 bases and J lost 1 base. CDR3 length: 19 residues. CDR1 LGHNA and CDR2 YNFKEQ come from the germline V gene.

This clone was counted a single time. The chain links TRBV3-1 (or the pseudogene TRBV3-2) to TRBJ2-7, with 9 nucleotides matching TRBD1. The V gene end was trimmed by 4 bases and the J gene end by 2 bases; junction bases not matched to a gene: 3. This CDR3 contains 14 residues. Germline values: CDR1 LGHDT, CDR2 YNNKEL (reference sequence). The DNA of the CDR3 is TGTGCCAGCAGCCTTAGGGACAGGGCCTACGAGCAGTACTTC. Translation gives CASSLRDRAYEQYF.

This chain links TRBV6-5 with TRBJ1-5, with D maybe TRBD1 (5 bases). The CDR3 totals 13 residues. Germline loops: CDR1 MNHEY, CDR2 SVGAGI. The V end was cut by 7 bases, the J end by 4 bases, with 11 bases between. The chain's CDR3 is CASIDSLNQPQHF. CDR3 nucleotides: TGTGCCAGCATAGACAGCCTAAATCAGCCCCAGCATTTT.

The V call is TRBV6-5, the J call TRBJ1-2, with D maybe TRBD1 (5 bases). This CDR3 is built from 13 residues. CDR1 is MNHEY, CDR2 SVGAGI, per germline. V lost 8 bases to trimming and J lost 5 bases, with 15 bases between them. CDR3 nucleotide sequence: TGTGCCAGCGACCCAGGGTGGAAGTATGGCTACACCTTC. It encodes CASDPGWKYGYTF.